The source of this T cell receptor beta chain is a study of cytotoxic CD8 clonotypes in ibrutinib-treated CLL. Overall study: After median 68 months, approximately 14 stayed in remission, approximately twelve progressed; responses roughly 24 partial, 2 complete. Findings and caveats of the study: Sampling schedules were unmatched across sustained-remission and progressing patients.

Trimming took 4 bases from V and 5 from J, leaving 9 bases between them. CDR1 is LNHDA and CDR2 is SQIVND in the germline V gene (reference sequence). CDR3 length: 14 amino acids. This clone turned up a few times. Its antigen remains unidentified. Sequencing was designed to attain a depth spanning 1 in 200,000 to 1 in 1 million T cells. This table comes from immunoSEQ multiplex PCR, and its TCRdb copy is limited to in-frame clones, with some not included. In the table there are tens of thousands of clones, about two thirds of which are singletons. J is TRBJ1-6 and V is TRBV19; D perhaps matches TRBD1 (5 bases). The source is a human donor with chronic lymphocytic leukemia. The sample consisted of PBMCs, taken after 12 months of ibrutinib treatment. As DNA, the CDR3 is TGTGCCAGTAGTAATGCAGGGCATAATTCACCCCTCCACTTT. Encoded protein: CASSNAGHNSPLHF.